This T cell receptor (beta chain) was identified in a study of monozygotic twins with inflammatory bowel disease. Study findings and constraints: Findings did not support one strong IBD-associated signal or clonotype.

TCRdb derives one entry per CDR3 protein from the 5' RACE reads, leaving out DNA. This specimen shows hundreds of thousands of distinct CDR3 sequences; the ten leading clones hold 5.6%. This CDR3 has 14 residues. Germline V gene lookup returns CDR1 SGHRS and CDR2 YFSETQ. Concerning this clonotype: Its specificity is not known.

The chain combines TRBV5-1 with TRBJ2-6. This TCR was sampled from a human donor with ulcerative colitis or Crohn's disease, or a healthy co-twin of an affected twin (not recorded which). The source material was blood. The chain's CDR3 is CASSASSGANVLTF.